This T cell receptor beta chain is from a study of blood T cell repertoires in COVID-19. Produced via immunoSEQ multiplex PCR; TCRdb's table is partial and in-frame only. The sample lists a few hundred thousand clones; around 89% were seen once. V was pared by 1 base and J by 2 bases, with 13 bases between. The CDR3 sequence is 16 residues long. The germline V gene encodes CDR1 SGHDT and CDR2 YYEEEE. Sequencing was performed on peripheral blood. The chain joins TRBV5-6 to TRBJ2-1, with D possibly being TRBD1 (6 bases). This receptor was identified in a woman aged 40 to 49 with acute or convalescent COVID-19. The CDR3 protein is CASSLWGLVTYNEQFF. The CDR3 region has the DNA TGTGCCAGCAGCTTGTGGGGGCTCGTTACCTACAATGAGCAGTTCTTC.